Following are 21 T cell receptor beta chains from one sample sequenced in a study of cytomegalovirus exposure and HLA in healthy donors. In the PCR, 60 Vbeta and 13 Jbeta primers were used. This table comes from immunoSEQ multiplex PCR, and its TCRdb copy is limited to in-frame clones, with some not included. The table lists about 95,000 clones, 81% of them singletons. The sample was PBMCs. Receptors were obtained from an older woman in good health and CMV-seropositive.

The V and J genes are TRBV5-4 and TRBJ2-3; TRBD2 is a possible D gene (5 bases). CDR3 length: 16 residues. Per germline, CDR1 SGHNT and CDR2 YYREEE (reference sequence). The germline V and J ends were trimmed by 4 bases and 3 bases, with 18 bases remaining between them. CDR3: CASSPRPERRTDTQYF. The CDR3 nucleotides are TGTGCCAGCAGCCCACGTCCGGAGCGGAGAACAGATACGCAGTATTTT.

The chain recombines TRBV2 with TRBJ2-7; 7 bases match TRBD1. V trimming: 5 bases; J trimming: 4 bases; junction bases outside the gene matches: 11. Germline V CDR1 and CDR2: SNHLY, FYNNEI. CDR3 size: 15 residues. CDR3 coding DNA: TGTGCCAGCAGTCACGACAGGGAGAGGCAATACGAGCAGTACTTC. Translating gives CASSHDRERQYEQYF. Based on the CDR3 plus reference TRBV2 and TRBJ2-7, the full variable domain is EPEVTQTPSHQVTQMGQEVILRCVPISNHLYFYWYRQILGQKVEFLVSFYNNEISEKSEIFDDQFSVERPDGSNFTLKIRSTKLEDSAMYFCASSHDRERQYEQYFGPGTRLTVT.

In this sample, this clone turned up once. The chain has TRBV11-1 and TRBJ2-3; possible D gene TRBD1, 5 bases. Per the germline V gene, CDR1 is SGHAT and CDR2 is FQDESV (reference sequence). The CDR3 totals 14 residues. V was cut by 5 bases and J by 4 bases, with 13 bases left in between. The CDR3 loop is CASSPRRGADTQYF. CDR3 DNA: TGTGCCAGCAGCCCGAGAAGGGGCGCAGATACGCAGTATTTT.

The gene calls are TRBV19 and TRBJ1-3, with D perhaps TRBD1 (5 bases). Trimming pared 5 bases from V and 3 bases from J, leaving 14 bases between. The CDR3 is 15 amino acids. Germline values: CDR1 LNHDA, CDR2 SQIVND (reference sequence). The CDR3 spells CASSPQGVSGNTIYF. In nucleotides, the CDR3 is TGTGCCAGTAGTCCCCAGGGTGTAAGTGGAAACACCATATATTTT.

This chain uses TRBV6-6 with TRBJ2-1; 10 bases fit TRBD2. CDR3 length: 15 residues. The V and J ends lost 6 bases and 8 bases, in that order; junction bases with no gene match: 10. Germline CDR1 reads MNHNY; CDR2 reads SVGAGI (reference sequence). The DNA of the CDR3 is TGTGCCAGCAGCGAGCCGGGACTAGCGTTTTATGAGCAGTTCTTC. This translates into CASSEPGLAFYEQFF.

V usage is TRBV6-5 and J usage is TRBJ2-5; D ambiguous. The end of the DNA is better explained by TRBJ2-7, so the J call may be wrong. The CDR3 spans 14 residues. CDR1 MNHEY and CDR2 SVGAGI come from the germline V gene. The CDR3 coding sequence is TGTGCCAGCAGTTACTCGACCAGAGGATACGAGCAGTACTTC. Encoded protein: CASSYSTRGYEQYF.

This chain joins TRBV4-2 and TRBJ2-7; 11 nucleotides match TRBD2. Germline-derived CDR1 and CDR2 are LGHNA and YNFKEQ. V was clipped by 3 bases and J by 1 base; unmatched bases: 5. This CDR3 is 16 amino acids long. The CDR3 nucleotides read TGTGCCAGCAGCCACCCTACTAGCGGGAGATCCTACGAGCAGTACTTC. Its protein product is CASSHPTSGRSYEQYF.

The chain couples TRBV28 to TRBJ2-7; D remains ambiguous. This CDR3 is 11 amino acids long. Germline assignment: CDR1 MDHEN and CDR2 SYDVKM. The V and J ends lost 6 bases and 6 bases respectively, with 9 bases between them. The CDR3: CASSPEREQYF. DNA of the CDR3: TGTGCCAGCAGCCCGGAGCGCGAGCAGTACTTC.

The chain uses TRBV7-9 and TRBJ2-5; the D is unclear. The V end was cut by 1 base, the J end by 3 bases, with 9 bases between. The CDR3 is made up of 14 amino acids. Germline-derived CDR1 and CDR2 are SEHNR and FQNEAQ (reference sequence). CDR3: CASSLVGPKETQYF. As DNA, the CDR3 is TGTGCCAGCAGCTTAGTGGGCCCCAAAGAGACCCAGTACTTC.

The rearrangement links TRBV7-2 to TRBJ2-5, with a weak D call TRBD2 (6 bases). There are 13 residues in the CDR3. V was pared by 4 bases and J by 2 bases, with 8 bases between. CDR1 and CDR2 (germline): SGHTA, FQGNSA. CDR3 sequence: CASSYSGQETQYF. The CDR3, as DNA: TGTGCCAGCAGCTATAGCGGTCAAGAGACCCAGTACTTC.

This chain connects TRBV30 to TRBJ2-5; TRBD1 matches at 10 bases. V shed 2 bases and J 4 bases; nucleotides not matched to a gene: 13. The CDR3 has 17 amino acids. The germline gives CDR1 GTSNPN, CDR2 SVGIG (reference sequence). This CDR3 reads CAWSRQGATFGPETQYF. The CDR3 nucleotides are TGTGCCTGGAGTCGACAGGGGGCGACGTTTGGCCCAGAGACCCAGTACTTC.

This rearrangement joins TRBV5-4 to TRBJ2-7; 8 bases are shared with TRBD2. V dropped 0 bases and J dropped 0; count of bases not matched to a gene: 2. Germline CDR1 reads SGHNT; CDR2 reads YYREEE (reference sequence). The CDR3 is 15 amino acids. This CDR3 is CASSLVGTSSYEQYF. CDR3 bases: TGTGCCAGCAGCTTGGTTGGGACTAGCTCCTACGAGCAGTACTTC.

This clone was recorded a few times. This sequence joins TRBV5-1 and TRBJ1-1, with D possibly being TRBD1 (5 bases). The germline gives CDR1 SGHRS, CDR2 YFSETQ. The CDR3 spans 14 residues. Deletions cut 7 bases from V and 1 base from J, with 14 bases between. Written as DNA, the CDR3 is TGCGCCAGCTTTACAGGTTCGGGGAACACTGAAGCTTTCTTT. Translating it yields CASFTGSGNTEAFF.

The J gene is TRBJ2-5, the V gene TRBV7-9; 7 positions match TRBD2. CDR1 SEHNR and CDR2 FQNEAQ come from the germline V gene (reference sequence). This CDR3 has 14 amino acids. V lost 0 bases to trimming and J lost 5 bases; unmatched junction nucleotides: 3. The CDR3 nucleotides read TGTGCCAGCAGCTTAGCGGGAGCGGGGGAGACCCAGTACTTC. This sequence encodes CASSLAGAGETQYF.

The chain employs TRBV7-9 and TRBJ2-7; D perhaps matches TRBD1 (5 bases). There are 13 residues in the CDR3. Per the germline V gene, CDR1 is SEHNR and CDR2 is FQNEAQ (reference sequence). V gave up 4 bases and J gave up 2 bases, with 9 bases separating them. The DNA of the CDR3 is TGTGCCAGCAGCTCGGGCAGGGCCTACGAGCAGTACTTC. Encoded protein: CASSSGRAYEQYF.

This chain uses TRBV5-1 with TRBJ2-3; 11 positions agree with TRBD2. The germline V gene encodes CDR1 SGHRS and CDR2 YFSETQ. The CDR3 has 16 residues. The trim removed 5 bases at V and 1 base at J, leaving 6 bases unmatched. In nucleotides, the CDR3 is TGCGCCAGCAGTCTTCAGACTAGCGGGGGCACAGATACGCAGTATTTT. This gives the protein CASSLQTSGGTDTQYF.

CDR3 DNA: TGTGCCAGCAGTGGCACAATGCCGGGTTATCAGCCCCAGCATTTT. It translates to CASSGTMPGYQPQHF. The V gene is TRBV2, the J gene TRBJ1-5, with D unclear. Germline-derived CDR1 and CDR2 are SNHLY and FYNNEI. The CDR3 sequence is 15 residues long. V was shortened by 4 bases and J by 5 bases, with 15 bases between the two germline ends.

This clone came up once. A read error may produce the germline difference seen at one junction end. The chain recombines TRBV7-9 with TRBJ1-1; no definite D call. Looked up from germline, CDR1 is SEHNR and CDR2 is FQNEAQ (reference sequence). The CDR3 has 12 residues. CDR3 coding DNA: TGTTCCAGCAGCTTAGAAGCGGGGGAAGCTTTCTTT. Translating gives CSSSLEAGEAFF.

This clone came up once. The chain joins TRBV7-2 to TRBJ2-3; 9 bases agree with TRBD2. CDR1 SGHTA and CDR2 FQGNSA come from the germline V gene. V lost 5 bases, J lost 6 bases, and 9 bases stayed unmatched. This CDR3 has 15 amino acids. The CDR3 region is CASSPWGLAADTQYF. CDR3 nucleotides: TGTGCCAGCAGCCCCTGGGGACTAGCTGCGGATACGCAGTATTTT.

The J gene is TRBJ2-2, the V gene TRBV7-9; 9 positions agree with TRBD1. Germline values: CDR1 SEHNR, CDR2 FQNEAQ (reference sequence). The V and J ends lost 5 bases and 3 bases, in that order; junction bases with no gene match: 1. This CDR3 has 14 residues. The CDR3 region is CASSRTGDTGELFF. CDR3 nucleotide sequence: TGTGCCAGCAGCAGGACAGGGGACACCGGGGAGCTGTTTTTT. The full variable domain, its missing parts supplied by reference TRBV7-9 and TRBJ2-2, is DTGVSQNPRHKITKRGQNVTFRCDPISEHNRLYWYRQTLGQGPEFLTYFQNEAQLEKSRLLSDRFSAERPKGSFSTLEIQRTEQGDSAMYLCASSRTGDTGELFFGEGSRLTVL.

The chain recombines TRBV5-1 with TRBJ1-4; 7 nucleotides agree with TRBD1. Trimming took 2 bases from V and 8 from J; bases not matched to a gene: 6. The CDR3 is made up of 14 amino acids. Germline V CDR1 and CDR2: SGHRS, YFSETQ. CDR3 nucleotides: TGCGCCAGCAGCTTCCGGGACAGTGGCGAAAAACTGTTTTTT. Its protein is CASSFRDSGEKLFF.